This T cell receptor beta chain was recorded in a study of beta chain features in type 1 diabetes. Germline V gives CDR1 PRHDT, CDR2 FYEKMQ (reference sequence). The CDR3 sequence is 14 residues long. V lost 2 bases to trimming and J lost 6 bases, with 10 bases between them. The isolated RNA, all of it, was reverse transcribed, so expressed TCRB transcripts were what got sequenced. There were about 3.6 million reads on average in the naive, central memory and regulatory T cell samples. Using immunoSEQ multiplex PCR, the repertoire was profiled, and TCRdb retains in-frame clones only, with some absent. The data contain hundreds of thousands of clones, roughly 12% of them singletons. This clone has only a few counts. Its antigen is still unknown. Study conclusions and caveats: The question of HLA type influencing TCRB rearrangement was one that remained unresolved here. It was among patients, rather than healthy donors, that naive, central memory and Treg TCRB repertoires appeared more similar. Type 1 diabetes patients had moderately but significantly shorter TCRB CDR3s in all four CD4+ subsets. PCR might pick shorter templates more often, in the same way for patients and controls.

The sequencing sample was made of naive CD4+ T cells from blood. The chain is built from TRBV13 and TRBJ1-4; D gene ambiguous. This TCR was recovered from a woman between 18 and 29 years old with type 1 diabetes. Written as DNA, the CDR3 is TGTGCCAGCAGCTTAAGTGGCAGATATGAAAAACTGTTTTTT. This translates into CASSLSGRYEKLFF.